One sample yielded the 15 T cell receptor beta chains listed below, sequenced in a study of blood T cell repertoires in COVID-19. Assay: immunoSEQ multiplex PCR; the TCRdb copy retains only in-frame clones and omits some. The sample gives under 250,000 clones, 70% to 90% of which show up once; 15% to 20% is in the top ten. The sample comprised peripheral blood. These receptors all come from a man over 45 with COVID-19, enrolled during active disease.

The V gene is TRBV5-1, the J gene TRBJ2-3; 7 nucleotides line up with TRBD2. The trim removed 4 bases at V and 2 bases at J, leaving 4 bases unmatched. This CDR3 has 14 residues. CDR1 and CDR2 (germline): SGHRS, YFSETQ. CDR3 coding DNA: TGCGCCAGCAGCCCGGGACTACCCACAGATACGCAGTATTTT. It is translated as CASSPGLPTDTQYF.

The chain carries TRBV6-2 or TRBV6-3 and TRBJ2-2, with 9 bases aligning to TRBD1. This CDR3 is 16 amino acids long. Germline loops: CDR1 MNHEY, CDR2 SVGEGT. V was pared by 2 bases and J by 5 bases, with 6 bases of the junction left unmatched. The CDR3 protein is CASSYPQGARTGELFF. The CDR3 DNA sequence: TGTGCCAGCAGTTACCCACAGGGGGCGCGGACCGGGGAGCTGTTTTTT.

The genes are TRBV27 and TRBJ2-1; TRBD2 might be the D (6 bases). The CDR3 extends over 17 amino acids. The V gene lost 5 bases and the J gene lost 9 bases, with 26 bases spanning the gap. Germline loops: CDR1 MNHEY, CDR2 SMNVEV (reference sequence). CDR3 nucleotides: TGTGCCAGCAGTCTCCGGAGGTCTAGCGTGGTCGCAGGTGAGCAGTTCTTC. It codes for CASSLRRSSVVAGEQFF.

The V gene is TRBV3-1 (or the pseudogene TRBV3-2), the J gene TRBJ2-1; D remains unclear. Germline V gene lookup returns CDR1 LGHDT and CDR2 YNNKEL (reference sequence). CDR3 length equals 14 residues. Trimming stripped 1 base from V and 1 base from J, with 5 bases between. The CDR3 region is CASSQVRSYNEQFF. The CDR3 nucleotides are TGTGCCAGCAGCCAAGTCAGATCCTACAATGAGCAGTTCTTC.

The J gene is TRBJ1-3, the V gene TRBV5-1, with 9 bases lining up with TRBD1. The CDR3 runs 15 residues. Germline-derived CDR1 and CDR2 are SGHRS and YFSETQ. Trimming cost V 4 bases and J 4 bases; bases outside gene matches: 6. CDR3 sequence reads: CASSTGQGKGNTIYF. Written as DNA, the CDR3 is TGCGCCAGCAGCACAGGACAGGGGAAGGGAAACACCATATATTTT.

The chain joins TRBV7-9 to TRBJ2-3, with TRBD1 identical over 10 bases. The ends lost 4 bases at V and 2 bases at J; junction bases unmatched: 3. Looked up from germline, CDR1 is SEHNR and CDR2 is FQNEAQ (reference sequence). The CDR3 spans 15 residues. The CDR3 here is CASSSDRGDTDTQYF. CDR3 DNA sequence: TGTGCCAGCAGCTCGGACAGGGGGGACACAGATACGCAGTATTTT.

This clone was counted a few times. This rearrangement joins TRBV5-6 to TRBJ1-5; D is possibly TRBD1 (6 bases). CDR3 length equals 16 residues. Germline assignment: CDR1 SGHDT and CDR2 YYEEEE. The V and J ends lost 4 bases and 5 bases respectively, with 19 bases between them. For the CDR3, the DNA is TGTGCCAGCAGCGCCGGAACAGGGAGGGAGGATCAGCCCCAGCATTTT. It specifies CASSAGTGREDQPQHF.

J is TRBJ2-3 and V is TRBV30; D might be TRBD1 (6 bases). The germline V gene has CDR1 GTSNPN and CDR2 SVGIG (reference sequence). There are 14 residues in the CDR3. V was pared by 4 bases and J by 0 bases, with 11 bases between. The CDR3 region is CAWIQGASTDTQYF. The CDR3 region has the DNA TGTGCCTGGATACAGGGCGCTAGCACAGATACGCAGTATTTT.

This chain joins TRBV6-5 and TRBJ2-7, with a weak D call TRBD1 (5 bases). Between the trimmed V and J ends, which lost 4 bases and 1 base, there was a span of 14 bases. This CDR3 has 15 residues. Germline V gene data show CDR1 as MNHEY and CDR2 as SVGAGI. This CDR3 is CASSSLRQNSYEQYF. CDR3 DNA: TGTGCCAGCAGTTCCTTACGACAGAATTCCTACGAGCAGTACTTC.

CDR3 amino acids: CASSLGRGSNTGELFF. In DNA form, the CDR3 reads TGTGCCAGCAGCTTAGGAAGGGGGTCGAACACCGGGGAGCTGTTTTTT. V is TRBV7-6 and J is TRBJ2-2; TRBD1 is a possible D gene (6 bases). V dropped 1 base and J dropped 0 bases, with 9 bases sitting between them. CDR3 size: 16 residues. The germline V gene encodes CDR1 SGHVS and CDR2 FNYEAQ.

The genes are TRBV7-2 and TRBJ2-7; 12 bases line up with TRBD1. The CDR3 has 15 amino acids. V lost 5 bases, J lost 5 bases, and 7 bases stayed unmatched. The germline gives CDR1 SGHTA, CDR2 FQGNSA. CDR3 amino acids: CASSKGQGAFNEQYF. The CDR3 DNA reads TGTGCCAGCAGCAAGGGACAGGGGGCTTTCAACGAGCAGTACTTC.

The V and J genes are TRBV30 and TRBJ1-1; no clear D. CDR3 length: 15 amino acids. CDR1 GTSNPN and CDR2 SVGIG come from the germline V gene (reference sequence). Deletions cut 0 bases from V and 4 bases from J, with 15 bases between. The CDR3 region has the DNA TGTGCCTGGAGTGTAGAGGGTGGAATAGGCACTGAAGCTTTCTTT. Protein product: CAWSVEGGIGTEAFF.

This clone was counted once. This rearrangement joins TRBV5-6 to TRBJ2-5; TRBD2 aligns across 8 bases. The CDR3 is 16 amino acids. The germline CDR1 and CDR2 sequences are SGHDT and YYEEEE. Trimming at V came to 4 bases and at J to 2 bases, leaving 10 bases not matched to a gene. The CDR3 DNA is TGTGCCAGCAGCACAGGCCGACTAGCGACGCAAGAGACCCAGTACTTC. Its protein is CASSTGRLATQETQYF.

The chain has TRBV28 and TRBJ1-4; D may be TRBD1 (6 bases). The V gene's germline CDR1 is MDHEN and CDR2 SYDVKM. The CDR3 spans 15 residues. V lost 5 bases and J lost 3, with 13 bases in between. The CDR3 sequence: CASSSHRESNEKLFF. As DNA, the CDR3 is TGTGCCAGCAGTAGCCACAGGGAGTCTAATGAAAAACTGTTTTTT.

The gene calls are TRBV7-9 and TRBJ2-3; the D gene is possibly TRBD2 (7 bases). V was trimmed by 0 bases and J by 3 bases, leaving 10 bases between them. CDR1 is SEHNR and CDR2 is FQNEAQ in the germline V gene (reference sequence). The CDR3 consists of 15 residues. CDR3: CASSLAGGPTDTQYF. The CDR3 DNA reads TGTGCCAGCAGCTTAGCGGGGGGGCCAACAGATACGCAGTATTTT. Complete variable domain (other parts from reference TRBV7-9 and TRBJ2-3): DTGVSQNPRHKITKRGQNVTFRCDPISEHNRLYWYRQTLGQGPEFLTYFQNEAQLEKSRLLSDRFSAERPKGSFSTLEIQRTEQGDSAMYLCASSLAGGPTDTQYFGPGTRLTVL.